These 27 T cell receptor beta chains came from one sample sequenced in a study of cytomegalovirus exposure and HLA in healthy donors. Sequencing used immunoSEQ multiplex PCR; TCRdb keeps in-frame clones, though not all of them. Of 130,000 to 150,000 clones in the sample, roughly nine tenths were seen once. The source material was PBMCs. These receptors all come from a man between 18 and 35 years old in good health and CMV-seronegative.

This chain links TRBV2 with TRBJ2-7, with D possibly TRBD1 on 6 matching bases. The CDR3 spans 13 residues. Trimming removed 3 bases from V and 4 bases from J, with 10 bases in between. Germline V gene data show CDR1 as SNHLY and CDR2 as FYNNEI. CDR3 sequence: CASSDRTAYEQYF. The CDR3 DNA reads as TGTGCCAGCAGTGATAGGACAGCATACGAGCAGTACTTC.

The chain employs TRBV6-1 and TRBJ2-5; 13 nucleotides agree with TRBD2. The CDR3 loop spans 17 amino acids. The trim removed 4 bases at V and 1 base at J, leaving 6 bases unmatched. The germline gives CDR1 MNHNS, CDR2 SASEGT. CDR3 nucleotide sequence: TGTGCCAGCAGTGGGGTACGGACTAGCGGGGGCCAAGAGACCCAGTACTTC. This encodes CASSGVRTSGGQETQYF.

The rearrangement uses TRBV5-1 and TRBJ1-3; D gene ambiguous. The germline CDR1 and CDR2 sequences are SGHRS and YFSETQ. The CDR3 is 16 residues long. The V gene lost 4 bases and the J gene lost 0 bases, with 14 bases spanning the gap. This chain's CDR3 is CASSRSYGSSGNTIYF. Here the CDR3 DNA reads TGCGCCAGCAGCCGAAGCTATGGGAGCTCTGGAAACACCATATATTTT.

The V gene is TRBV7-9, the J gene TRBJ1-3; a weak D match, TRBD1 (5 bases). Germline V gives CDR1 SEHNR, CDR2 FQNEAQ (reference sequence). The V and J ends lost 8 bases and 2 bases respectively, with 16 bases between them. This CDR3 spans 15 amino acids. The CDR3 DNA sequence: TGTGCCAGCGCCGAGACTCAGGGCCCTGGAAACACCATATATTTT. Its protein is CASAETQGPGNTIYF.

This chain connects TRBV7-2 to TRBJ1-1; D gene ambiguous. The CDR3 has 14 residues. CDR1 is SGHTA and CDR2 is FQGNSA in the germline V gene. V was shortened by 2 bases and J by 7 bases, with 14 bases between the two germline ends. The chain's CDR3 is CASSLFPRADEAFF. CDR3 sequence (DNA): TGTGCCAGCAGCTTATTCCCGCGGGCGGATGAAGCTTTCTTT.

This clone came up once. The gene calls are TRBV28 and TRBJ1-2; a weak D match, TRBD1 (6 bases). The CDR3 is made up of 14 amino acids. The germline V and J ends were trimmed by 6 bases and 1 base, with 12 bases remaining between them. Germline V gene sequence: CDR1 MDHEN, CDR2 SYDVKM. The DNA for the CDR3 is TGTGCCAGCAGAATTGGGGGCAGTAACTATGGCTACACCTTC. Protein sequence: CASRIGGSNYGYTF.

The chain links TRBV4-2 to TRBJ2-5; TRBD2 aligns across 11 bases. Looked up from germline, CDR1 is LGHNA and CDR2 is YNFKEQ. The CDR3 has 16 amino acids. The V and J ends lost 4 bases and 5 bases, in that order; junction bases with no gene match: 9. This CDR3 is CASSPTTSGRDETQYF. CDR3 DNA sequence: TGTGCCAGCAGCCCAACAACTAGCGGGAGAGACGAGACCCAGTACTTC.

This clone was observed a single time. The V gene is TRBV5-1, the J gene TRBJ2-5; 9 bases align to TRBD1. CDR1 is SGHRS, CDR2 YFSETQ, per germline. V shed 2 bases and J 3 bases; nucleotides not matched to a gene: 5. The CDR3 totals 15 residues. CDR3 region: CASSLPGQGKETQYF. The CDR3 bases are TGCGCCAGCAGCTTACCGGGACAGGGAAAAGAGACCCAGTACTTC.

V usage is TRBV9 and J usage is TRBJ2-3; D is possibly TRBD2 (6 bases). Germline V gene sequence: CDR1 SGDLS, CDR2 YYNGEE. The CDR3 loop spans 15 amino acids. The ends were cut back, 3 bases at V and 0 bases at J, with 11 bases in the middle. In DNA, the CDR3 is TGTGCCAGCAGCGAGCAAAGCGGGAGCACAGATACGCAGTATTTT. Its protein product is CASSEQSGSTDTQYF.

V usage is TRBV21-1 and J usage is TRBJ2-7; whether TRBD1, the table's D call, matches the DNA was not checked. TRBV21-1 is a recognized pseudogene. The CDR3 spans 20 residues. The CDR3 nucleotides are TGTGCCAGCAGCAAAGGGAACAGGTTTTCGGCCCCGTTGGGTATCTACGAGCAGTACTTC. It yields the protein CASSKGNRFSAPLGIYEQYF.

J is TRBJ2-4 and V is TRBV5-1; 14 bases map to TRBD2. After removal of 4 bases from V and 1 base from J, the junction contained 4 bases not matched to a gene. Germline CDR1 and CDR2: SGHRS and YFSETQ. The CDR3 loop spans 17 amino acids. CDR3 coding DNA: TGCGCCAGCAGCCCGGGACTAGCGGGAGTGGCCAAAAACATTCAGTACTTC. Its translation: CASSPGLAGVAKNIQYF.

This chain joins TRBV5-1 and TRBJ2-7; 8 nucleotides align to TRBD1. This CDR3 has 14 residues. CDR1 is SGHRS, CDR2 YFSETQ, per germline. Unmatched junction bases numbered 4, after V lost 0 bases and J lost 5 bases. The CDR3 is CASSLGQGPNEQYF. For the CDR3, the DNA is TGCGCCAGCAGCTTGGGACAGGGGCCCAACGAGCAGTACTTC.

This rearrangement joins TRBV5-8 to TRBJ1-2; tentatively, D is TRBD1 (5 bases). Between the trimmed V and J ends, which lost 4 bases and 5 bases, there was a span of 15 bases. The length of the CDR3 is 14 residues. Germline lookup yields CDR1 SGHTS and CDR2 YDEGEE. In DNA form, the CDR3 reads TGTGCCAGCAGCCTCCGAGACAGAATTTATGGCTACACCTTC. Translation: CASSLRDRIYGYTF.

This clone was observed a single time. The chain has TRBV7-2 and TRBJ2-7, with a weak D call TRBD1 (6 bases). From germline, CDR1 is SGHTA and CDR2 FQGNSA. V dropped 4 bases and J dropped 2 bases, with 12 bases sitting between them. The CDR3 is 14 residues long. Here the CDR3 reads CASSSRTAPYEQYF. The CDR3, as DNA: TGTGCCAGCAGCTCAAGGACAGCCCCCTACGAGCAGTACTTC.

The chain joins TRBV6-7 to TRBJ2-3, with 9 bases identical to TRBD1. TRBV6-7 belongs to the ORF category, with a function that is uncertain. The CDR3 runs 16 residues. V was pared by 6 bases and J by 1 base, with 8 bases of the junction left unmatched. CDR3 nucleotide sequence: TGTGCCAGCAGCTCGGGACAGGGAGTGGGCACAGATACGCAGTATTTT. It is translated as CASSSGQGVGTDTQYF.

This clone appeared a few times. The chain couples TRBV5-4 to TRBJ1-1; D is unresolved. Germline CDR1 is SGHNT and CDR2 is YYREEE (reference sequence). V was trimmed by 2 bases and J by 7 bases, leaving 6 bases between them. The CDR3 extends over 11 amino acids. The CDR3 DNA reads TGTGCCAGCAGCTTTGCGGGTGAAGCTTTCTTT. Its protein product is CASSFAGEAFF.

J is TRBJ2-2 and V is TRBV5-1; D unclear. Trimming pared 5 bases from V and 0 bases from J, leaving 11 bases between. CDR1 is SGHRS and CDR2 is YFSETQ in the germline V gene. The CDR3 spans 15 residues. The CDR3 bases are TGCGCCAGCAGGGCTCGGAGCTCGAACACCGGGGAGCTGTTTTTT. Translated: CASRARSSNTGELFF.

This chain joins TRBV9 and TRBJ2-2; a weak D match, TRBD2 (5 bases). V lost 0 bases and J lost 5, with 11 bases in between. Germline assignment: CDR1 SGDLS and CDR2 YYNGEE. The CDR3 covers 15 residues. The CDR3 here is CASSVEASGTGELFF. Written as DNA, the CDR3 is TGTGCCAGCAGCGTAGAGGCATCGGGGACCGGGGAGCTGTTTTTT.

This chain connects TRBV27 to TRBJ2-7, with a weak D call TRBD1 (6 bases). This CDR3 has 15 residues. Trimming shortened V by 5 bases and J by 0 bases, and 14 bases separated the two germline ends. The germline gives CDR1 MNHEY, CDR2 SMNVEV (reference sequence). The CDR3 nucleotides are TGTGCCAGCAGTGAGAGACAGGAGCCCTCCTACGAGCAGTACTTC. It specifies CASSERQEPSYEQYF.

The chain carries TRBV27 and TRBJ2-1; weak D call: TRBD2 (6 bases). The CDR3 consists of 15 residues. Deletions cut 3 bases from V and 4 bases from J, with 13 bases between. CDR1 and CDR2 from the germline V gene are MNHEY and SMNVEV (reference sequence). The CDR3 protein is CASSFGGSRYNEQFF. The CDR3 nucleotides read TGTGCCAGCAGTTTTGGGGGGAGCCGGTACAATGAGCAGTTCTTC.

The rearrangement uses TRBV5-1 and TRBJ2-1; TRBD2 is a possible D gene (5 bases). Germline CDR1 reads SGHRS; CDR2 reads YFSETQ. The CDR3 loop spans 13 amino acids. The V and J ends lost 4 bases and 2 bases respectively, with 7 bases between them. This chain's CDR3 is CASSIGTYNEQFF. CDR3 nucleotides: TGCGCCAGCAGCATCGGGACCTACAATGAGCAGTTCTTC. The full variable domain, in which reference TRBV5-1 and TRBJ2-1 provide the parts outside the CDR3, is KAGVTQTPRYLIKTRGQQVTLSCSPISGHRSVSWYQQTPGQGLQFLFEYFSETQRNKGNFPGRFSGRQFSNSRSEMNVSTLELGDSALYLCASSIGTYNEQFFGPGTRLTVL.

V gene TRBV4-1 combines with J gene TRBJ2-7; a possible D gene is TRBD1 (6 bases). The V end lost 4 bases, the J end lost 3 bases, and 16 bases lay between the germline ends. The length of the CDR3 is 15 residues. CDR1 and CDR2 (germline): MGHRA, YSYEKL. The CDR3 DNA reads TGCGCCAGCAGCCCGGCCCAGGGGCGGGTCTACGAGCAGTACTTC. Translated: CASSPAQGRVYEQYF.

J is TRBJ1-2 and V is TRBV27, with TRBD1 matching over 7 bases. CDR1 is MNHEY, CDR2 SMNVEV, per germline (reference sequence). This CDR3 has 14 amino acids. With V trimmed by 5 bases and J by 4 bases, 7 bases remained unmatched. CDR3 protein: CASSPLGQSYGYTF. Written as DNA, the CDR3 is TGTGCCAGCAGTCCTTTGGGACAGAGCTATGGCTACACCTTC.

This chain links TRBV4-2 with TRBJ1-2; TRBD1 matches at 10 bases. The length of the CDR3 is 15 residues. Trimming removed 4 bases from V and 4 bases from J; junction bases left unmatched: 6. Looked up from germline, CDR1 is LGHNA and CDR2 is YNFKEQ. Here the CDR3 DNA reads TGTGCCAGCAGCCTGGGACAGGGGATCGCCTATGGCTACACCTTC. Amino acids: CASSLGQGIAYGYTF.

The chain combines TRBV7-9 with TRBJ1-1; the D gene is possibly TRBD1 (6 bases). Germline lookup yields CDR1 SEHNR and CDR2 FQNEAQ (reference sequence). The V end was cut by 3 bases, the J end by 4 bases, with 15 bases between. The CDR3 extends over 15 amino acids. The CDR3 DNA sequence: TGTGCCAGCAGCTTCGAGGGGGTGCACCTCACTGAAGCTTTCTTT. Translation: CASSFEGVHLTEAFF.

J is TRBJ2-7 and V is TRBV5-1; a weak D match, TRBD1 (5 bases). CDR3 length: 14 residues. Looked up from germline, CDR1 is SGHRS and CDR2 is YFSETQ. V lost 7 bases and J lost 3, with 17 bases in between. The CDR3 coding sequence is TGCGCCAGCCGACAACCAGACAGCCACTACGAGCAGTACTTC. Its translation: CASRQPDSHYEQYF.

V gene TRBV11-2 combines with J gene TRBJ1-1; perhaps TRBD1 as D (5 bases). The CDR3 consists of 16 residues. With 1 base removed from V and 5 bases from J, the gap between germline ends came to 17 bases. In germline, CDR1 is SGHAT, CDR2 FQNNGV. The CDR3 bases are TGTGCCAGCAGCTTAGGGGGCTTTGAGCGTTGGACTGAAGCTTTCTTT. Translation gives CASSLGGFERWTEAFF.